Listed below are T cell receptor beta chains from one sample, sequenced in a study of identical twins. TCRdb used MiXCR to reprocess the 5' RACE reads, holding one entry per CDR3 protein. In the table there are 500,000 to 700,000 distinct CDR3 sequences, 7.1% of which are singletons. The same data also contributed to another study, on yellow fever vaccine responses in identical twins.

Sequenced sample: PBMCs. Source of these receptors: a young woman in good health. Both conserved end residues are part of each CDR3. A D gene is named only where the DNA matches it firmly. Clone size, where shown, is once, few, many, or a class for clones that have expanded.

D gene	V gene	clone size	J gene	CDR3 DNA	CDR3 protein
TRBD2	TRBV7-2	few	TRBJ2-2	TGTGCCAGCAGTTCCGGACTAGCCACCGGGGAGCTGTTTTTT	CASSSGLATGELFF
.	TRBV27	few	TRBJ2-5	TGTGCCAGCAGTCACGCCCCCGGCCCCCAAGAGACCCAGTACTTC	CASSHAPGPQETQYF
.	TRBV12-3/TRBV12-4	many	TRBJ2-7	TGTGCCAGCACCCTAGGGACACTCTCCTACGAGCAGTACTTC	CASTLGTLSYEQYF
TRBD2	TRBV10-3	.	TRBJ2-3	TGTGCCATCAGCAAGACTAGCGGGGGGCCCACAGATACGCAGTATTTT	CAISKTSGGPTDTQYF
TRBD1	TRBV12-3/TRBV12-4	many	TRBJ1-3	TGTGCCAGCAGTTTGGCAGGGGGTGGAAACACCATATATTTT	CASSLAGGGNTIYF
.	TRBV18	.	TRBJ2-3	TGTGCCAGCTCCATATTTAGCGGAAACACAGATACGCAGTATTTT	CASSIFSGNTDTQYF
.	TRBV5-1	many	TRBJ1-1	TGCGCCAGCAGCGTGGACGGTCCGAACACTGAAGCTTTCTTT	CASSVDGPNTEAFF
TRBD1	TRBV10-3	many	TRBJ2-1	TGTGCCATCAGCTACAAGGGACAGGGGGCTTACAATGAGCAGTTCTTC	CAISYKGQGAYNEQFF
TRBD2	TRBV5-1	many	TRBJ2-5	TGCGCCAGCAGCTTGACTAGCGGGTATCAAGAGACCCAGTACTTC	CASSLTSGYQETQYF
TRBD2	TRBV9	.	TRBJ2-1	TGTGCCAGCAGCGCATCGGGGGGTCTTCATTCCTACAATGAGCAGTTCTTC	CASSASGGLHSYNEQFF
.	TRBV9	many	TRBJ2-7	TGTGCCAGCAGCGTAGGACAGGCCCCCTACGAGCAGTACTTC	CASSVGQAPYEQYF
.	TRBV20-1	many	TRBJ1-5	TGCAGTGCTGTCCGGGACCGAAATCAGCCCCAGCATTTT	CSAVRDRNQPQHF
.	TRBV12-3/TRBV12-4	many	TRBJ2-3	TGTGCCAGCAGCCAAATAGAAGATACGCAGTATTTT	CASSQIEDTQYF
TRBD1	TRBV20-1	few	TRBJ2-7	TGCAGTGCCGGACAGGGGAAGTCCTACGAGCAGTACTTC	CSAGQGKSYEQYF
.	TRBV7-2	.	TRBJ2-3	TGTGCCAGCAGAACAGCGTTGGAGGATACGCAGTATTTT	CASRTALEDTQYF
TRBD2	TRBV7-2	.	TRBJ2-2	TGTGCCAGCAGCTTAGCTGCGGGAGTCGCCGGGGAGCTGTTTTTT	CASSLAAGVAGELFF
.	TRBV5-1	.	TRBJ2-1	TGCGCCAGCAGCCCCCAACTAGGACCCTACAATGAGCAGTTCTTC	CASSPQLGPYNEQFF
TRBD2	TRBV7-8	.	TRBJ2-3	TGTGCCAGCAGTCTCCTGAGCGGGAGGGCCTTGACAGATACGCAGTATTTT	CASSLLSGRALTDTQYF
TRBD1	TRBV10-3	many	TRBJ1-1	TGTGCCATCAGAGACAGGGGAAGAAACACTGAAGCTTTCTTT	CAIRDRGRNTEAFF
TRBD1	TRBV10-3	many	TRBJ1-4	TGTGCCATCAGCCAGGGGGGGGATGAAAAACTGTTTTTT	CAISQGGDEKLFF
TRBD2	TRBV4-1	.	TRBJ2-1	TGCGCCAGCAGCCATGCATCTAGCGGGAGGGCCGCTAATGAGCAGTTCTTC	CASSHASSGRAANEQFF
.	TRBV6-5	few	TRBJ2-3	TGTGCCAGCAGTTACGGAAAAGAACTAGGAGTGTTGGGATATACGCAGTATTTT	CASSYGKELGVLGYTQYF
.	TRBV28	many	TRBJ2-7	TGTGCCAGCAGTTCCTCCGGGACACCATCCTACGAGCAGTACTTC	CASSSSGTPSYEQYF
.	TRBV3-1	few	TRBJ2-2	TGTGCCAGCAGCCAAGTTTCTGGGGCCACCGGGGAGCTGTTTTTT	CASSQVSGATGELFF
TRBD2	TRBV3-1	few	TRBJ2-7	TGTGCCAGCAGCCAGGGGCCTGGGGACTATCACTTC	CASSQGPGDYHF
.	TRBV6-1	.	TRBJ1-3	TGTGCCAGCAGAACTTACTCTGGAAACACCATATATTTT	CASRTYSGNTIYF
TRBD2	TRBV7-8	.	TRBJ2-7	TGTGCCAGCAGCAGGGATCTAGCGGGAACCTCCTACGAGCAGTACTTC	CASSRDLAGTSYEQYF
TRBD2	TRBV5-1	many	TRBJ2-1	TGCGCCAGCAGCTTGGGGGGGGGGACGGTCAATGAGCAGTTCTTC	CASSLGGGTVNEQFF
.	TRBV27	many	TRBJ2-7	TGTGCCAGCAGTTTGAAGACCCCTGGTTACCTACCCTACGAGCAGTACTTC	CASSLKTPGYLPYEQYF
.	TRBV15	few	TRBJ2-7	TGTGCCACCAGCGTCGGGCCCTACGAGCAGTACTTC	CATSVGPYEQYF
.	TRBV15	.	TRBJ1-4	TGTGCCACCAGCAGAGATTTCGGGGCTAATGAAAAACTGTTTTTT	CATSRDFGANEKLFF